A single sample gave rise to the 22 T cell receptor beta chains below, sequenced in a study of post-analysis software for immune sequencing data (dated by TCRdb to the mid-2010s). To prepare the library, PCR was applied. Data came from an Illumina HiSeq 2500. Unique molecular identifiers were incorporated into TCR beta cDNA libraries to reduce PCR and sequencing biases. TCRdb took the public reads, trimmed them with fastp at Q25, ran MiXCR for clone calling and kept in-frame beta chains. Each entry is one CDR3 protein sequence, shown with its most common DNA and genes. Here the sample has 150,000 to 200,000 distinct CDR3 sequences; about 37% occur a single time. Approximately 30% of the sample goes to the ten largest clones. In light of the paper, this sample's time point label describes: second blood draw from one MS patient after hematopoietic stem cell transplantation. The sequences come from blood, collected after autologous hematopoietic stem cell transplantation. The source is a girl between 10 and 17 years old with multiple sclerosis. Donor details come from another sample of the same person, matched by shared clones.

This clonotype was recorded a few times. The CDR3 nucleotides are TGTGCCACCAGTGATATAGGACGTCAAGAGACCCAGTACTTC. It is translated as CATSDIGRQETQYF. The V gene is TRBV24-1, the J gene TRBJ2-5; D is unresolved. CDR3 length: 14 residues. Germline V gives CDR1 KGHDR, CDR2 SFDVKD. V lost 3 bases, J lost 2 bases, and 9 bases lay in between.

This clonotype was picked up a small number of times. V usage is TRBV4-2 and J usage is TRBJ2-3, with TRBD2 matching 9 bases. The germline CDR1 and CDR2 sequences are LGHNA and YNFKEQ. The CDR3 extends over 17 amino acids. After removal of 1 base from V and 1 base from J, the junction contained 6 bases not matched to a gene. The CDR3 bases are TGTGCCAGCAGCCAAGCCCTTAGCGGGGGACGCACAGATACGCAGTATTTT. It yields the protein CASSQALSGGRTDTQYF.

The chain has TRBV7-2 and TRBJ2-7; D gene uncertain. This CDR3 has 14 residues. CDR1 is SGHTA and CDR2 is FQGNSA in the germline V gene. Trimming took off 1 base at V and 2 bases at J, with 9 bases between the two ends. DNA for the CDR3: TGTGCCAGCAGCTTAGTTGCCGGCCCCTACGAGCAGTACTTC. It encodes CASSLVAGPYEQYF.

As for this clonotype: Relative to the germline gene, one junction end is altered; a read error may explain this. This chain connects TRBV6-1 to TRBJ2-1; 8 bases fit TRBD2. The CDR3 has 14 amino acids. Looked up from germline, CDR1 is MNHNS and CDR2 is SASEGT. In nucleotides, the CDR3 is TGTGCCACCCAAGGCGGGGGGCCAAACAATGGGCAGTTCTTC. Its translation: CATQGGGPNNGQFF.

This clonotype was seen a few times. The chain couples TRBV5-1 to TRBJ2-3; possibly TRBD1 for D (6 bases). Trimming pared 0 bases from V and 3 bases from J, leaving 17 bases between. The length of the CDR3 is 17 residues. Germline assignment: CDR1 SGHRS and CDR2 YFSETQ. CDR3 nucleotide sequence: TGCGCCAGCAGCTTGGCTGGGGGCGCGTTAGCGACAGATACGCAGTATTTT. This codes for CASSLAGGALATDTQYF. Full variable domain (rest looked up from reference TRBV5-1 and TRBJ2-3): KAGVTQTPRYLIKTRGQQVTLSCSPISGHRSVSWYQQTPGQGLQFLFEYFSETQRNKGNFPGRFSGRQFSNSRSEMNVSTLELGDSALYLCASSLAGGALATDTQYFGPGTRLTVL.

This clonotype was detected ten times or more. The chain employs TRBV20-1 and TRBJ2-7, with 8 nucleotides matching TRBD1. The CDR3 loop spans 15 amino acids. The ends lost 3 bases at V and 3 bases at J; junction bases unmatched: 10. Germline values: CDR1 DFQATT, CDR2 SNEGSKA (reference sequence). The CDR3 loop reads CSARGDRITSYEQYF. In nucleotides, the CDR3 is TGCAGTGCTAGGGGGGACAGGATCACTAGCTACGAGCAGTACTTC.

This clonotype was picked up a small number of times. The V and J genes are TRBV20-1 and TRBJ2-5, with D unresolved. The J call is in doubt because the DNA end fits TRBJ2-7 better. The CDR3 runs to 12 residues. Germline V gene sequence: CDR1 DFQATT, CDR2 SNEGSKA (reference sequence). The CDR3 loop is CSARQVRHEQYF. Here the CDR3 DNA reads TGCAGTGCTAGACAGGTCAGGCACGAGCAGTACTTC.

This clonotype was seen only a few times. The chain has TRBV29-1 and TRBJ1-2; maybe TRBD1 (5 bases). Trimming pared 5 bases from V and 5 bases from J, leaving 15 bases between. Germline values: CDR1 SQVTM, CDR2 ANQGSEA. The CDR3 has 13 residues. As DNA, the CDR3 is TGCAGCGTTCGAGTGGTTCGGGGGTATGGCTACACCTTC. This codes for CSVRVVRGYGYTF.

This clonotype was detected many times. The V gene is TRBV20-1, the J gene TRBJ2-5, with no clear D. The CDR3 sequence is 11 residues long. Trimming removed 5 bases at V and 0 bases at J, with 4 bases between. Germline CDR1 reads DFQATT; CDR2 reads SNEGSKA (reference sequence). CDR3 amino acids: CSAQNQETQYF. The CDR3 region has the DNA TGCAGTGCTCAGAACCAAGAGACCCAGTACTTC.

This clonotype was counted between two and nine times. The rearrangement joins TRBV20-1 to TRBJ2-7; D not resolved. This CDR3 comprises 14 residues. The germline CDR1 and CDR2 sequences are DFQATT and SNEGSKA (reference sequence). The CDR3 here is CSPHTGLSPYEQYF. For the CDR3, the DNA is TGCAGCCCCCATACGGGCCTCTCGCCCTACGAGCAGTACTTC.

This clonotype was detected only a few times. Possible read error: a much larger clone is one base away. The chain uses TRBV24-1 and TRBJ2-7; a weak D match, TRBD2 (5 bases). Germline lookup yields CDR1 KGHDR and CDR2 SFDVKD. The CDR3 runs 14 residues. Trimming stripped 4 bases from V and 7 bases from J, with 16 bases between. The CDR3 region is CATSEKRRLNEQYF. CDR3 coding DNA: TGTGCCACCAGTGAAAAGCGGCGGCTCAATGAGCAGTACTTC.

In its sample, this clonotype was seen once. One end of the junction does not line up with germline, which may come from a read error. This CDR3 is CASRYPYEQYF. The CDR3 nucleotides read TGCGCCAGCAGGTATCCCTACGAGCAGTACTTC. The chain has TRBV6-5 and TRBJ2-4; D ambiguous. The J call may not be correct, given that the DNA end is closer to TRBJ2-7. Germline values: CDR1 MNHEY, CDR2 SVGAGI. The CDR3 spans 11 residues.

The chain has TRBV12-3 or TRBV12-4 and TRBJ2-3; perhaps TRBD2 as D (6 bases). With 8 bases removed from V and 4 bases from J, the gap between germline ends came to 22 bases. This CDR3 is 16 amino acids long. CDR3 sequence reads: CASGGSGRGLSDTQYF. The CDR3 DNA sequence: TGTGCCAGCGGAGGCAGCGGGCGAGGGCTATCAGATACGCAGTATTTT.

The chain uses TRBV20-1 and TRBJ1-2; D might be TRBD1 (5 bases). Germline values: CDR1 DFQATT, CDR2 SNEGSKA (reference sequence). The CDR3 is 11 amino acids. Trimming pared 5 bases from V and 6 bases from J, leaving 10 bases between. The CDR3, as DNA: TGCAGTGCTGAACCGGGACATGGCTACACCTTC. Encoded protein: CSAEPGHGYTF.

The V and J genes are TRBV6-2 or TRBV6-3 and TRBJ2-1; D gene uncertain. Germline CDR1 is MNHEY and CDR2 is SVGEGT. The CDR3 sequence is 15 residues long. Trimming took off 3 bases at V and 0 bases at J, with 9 bases between the two ends. CDR3 nucleotide sequence: TGTGCCAGCAGTTATGGGGTGAGCTCCTACAATGAGCAGTTCTTC. Amino acids: CASSYGVSSYNEQFF.

This clonotype occurred a few times. J is TRBJ2-1 and V is TRBV27, with TRBD2 matching 10 bases. V was pared by 6 bases and J by 4 bases, with 9 bases of the junction left unmatched. CDR3 length equals 16 residues. Germline CDR1 is MNHEY and CDR2 is SMNVEV (reference sequence). The CDR3 DNA is TGTGCCAGCAGCCCAAGTAGCGGGAGGCCGTACAATGAGCAGTTCTTC. This codes for CASSPSSGRPYNEQFF.

This clonotype came up many times. The chain couples TRBV20-1 to TRBJ2-7; 8 bases are shared with TRBD2. Germline V gene lookup returns CDR1 DFQATT and CDR2 SNEGSKA (reference sequence). V lost 6 bases to trimming and J lost 2 bases; unmatched junction nucleotides: 6. The CDR3 is 13 residues long. DNA for the CDR3: TGCAGTGCCACTAGCGGAACCCCCTACGAGCAGTACTTC. This gives the protein CSATSGTPYEQYF.

The chain carries TRBV12-3 or TRBV12-4 and TRBJ2-7; D gene unclear. V was cut by 5 bases and J by 3 bases, with 14 bases left in between. The CDR3 consists of 14 residues. The CDR3, as DNA: TGTGCCAGCAGTCGGTTGTCCCCCTACTACGAGCAGTACTTC. The encoded protein is CASSRLSPYYEQYF.

This clonotype turned up a few times. Its ends do not fully match the called genes, so a read error is possible. The chain employs TRBV7-2 and TRBJ1-4; weak D call: TRBD1 (6 bases). The CDR3 spans 15 residues. Germline-derived CDR1 and CDR2 are SGHTA and FQGNSA. CDR3 nucleotide sequence: TGTGCCAGCAGCTTAGGGGGGGCAACTAGTGAAAAACTGTTTTTT. Its translation: CASSLGGATSEKLFF.

On this clonotype: One base away lies a much larger clone, so this may be a sequencing read error. The rearrangement joins TRBV6-5 to TRBJ2-7, with D possibly matching TRBD1 (7 bases). There are 15 residues in the CDR3. Germline CDR1 MNHEY, CDR2 SVGAGI. The CDR3 is CACSYSEGAVYEQYF. CDR3 bases: TGTGCCTGCAGTTACTCGGAGGGGGCCGTCTACGAGCAGTACTTC.

This clonotype was observed many times. The chain carries TRBV3-1 and TRBJ2-7, with a weak D call TRBD1 (5 bases). The V and J ends lost 0 bases and 3 bases respectively, with 12 bases between them. Per the germline V gene, CDR1 is LGHDT and CDR2 is YNNKEL (reference sequence). This CDR3 is 15 amino acids long. This chain's CDR3 is CASSQDWARVYEQYF. In DNA, the CDR3 is TGTGCCAGCAGCCAAGATTGGGCCAGGGTCTACGAGCAGTACTTC.

This clonotype was seen a handful of times. The chain is built from TRBV5-1 and TRBJ2-7; D gene uncertain. There are 13 residues in the CDR3. V was clipped by 3 bases and J by 0 bases, with 7 bases between them. CDR1 is SGHRS, CDR2 YFSETQ, per germline. The CDR3 sequence: CASSSYSSYEQYF. CDR3 bases: TGCGCCAGCAGCTCATATAGCTCCTACGAGCAGTACTTC.